One TCR beta chain is described in this entry. Its antigen is currently not known. Base qualities are not at hand, and no much larger clone is one base apart. The TCR beta CDR3 region was amplified from genomic DNA by two rounds of multiplex PCR. The first PCR round used primers specific to each TRBV and TRBJ gene, with sequences filed in Chinese patent CN105087789A. Universal primers were used in the second round of PCR. The Roche High Pure PCR Template Preparation Kit was used to extract genomic DNA from the frozen PBMCs. An Illumina HiSeq 3000 was used to sequence the libraries paired-end with 151 bp reads. The source study handled its data this way. CutAdapt was used to discard raw reads that did not contain the multiplex PCR primer sequences. High-quality paired reads were merged into contigs with PEAR. MiXCR assigned TRB V, D and J gene segments to each contig by aligning to reference sequences. CDR3 sequences were clustered by base quality and sequence similarity to remove sequencing errors. Shannon entropy normalized by the natural log of productive TCR sequence number was used as the measure of diversity. Clonality was defined as one minus Shannon entropy divided by the natural log of the number of unique clonotypes. Using the Youden index from ROC curves, the researchers picked the repertoire-metric cut-offs for progression-free survival, and all analyses were carried out in R 3.5.3. TCRdb redid the processing of the public reads, applying fastp at Q25 and MiXCR, and retained in-frame beta chains. A single entry per CDR3 protein holds the most common genes and DNA from its merged rows. These V and J calls rely on TCRdb rather than the paper's analysis. Present in this sample are 13,000 to 15,000 distinct CDR3 sequences, about 60% of which were seen just once. Roughly 25% of the sample goes to the ten largest clones.

Including cysteine and phenylalanine, the CDR3 has 12 amino acids. Only CDR3 DNA remains: 36 bases, in frame from the first base. Relative to germline, V is 6 bases shorter and J is 1 base shorter, with 6 bases between their ends. From a lookup of the germline V gene, CDR1 and CDR2 are MNHNS and SASEGT. This specimen belongs to a study of prognosis after radiotherapy for stage I lung cancer (dated by TCRdb to about 2021). With respect to the entire study: Roughly 20 stage I NSCLC patients were enrolled in Nanjing, China, between 2018 and 2019. Some 14 of the patients were found to have newly diagnosed primary stage I lung tumors, and five were living with oligometastatic NSCLC after surgical resection of the primary tumor. Every patient was deemed medically inoperable, around 11 because of comorbidities and more than five because they refused surgery. The cohort included about twelve men and five to seven women, with a median age of almost 75 years and a range of about 53 to 90 years. Squamous cell carcinoma histology was identified in seven patients, and adenocarcinoma histology was identified in around 13 patients. SBRT was delivered in 3 to 5 fractions with a biologically effective dose of at least 100 Gy, and image-guided IMRT or VMAT was used for delivery. In every patient, SBRT was given without any concurrent therapy. About 20% of the 19 patients developed distant metastases after SBRT, at a median of approximately 7 months; the other 15 showed no significant progression. Peripheral blood TCR beta repertoires were profiled in stage I NSCLC patients before and after stereotactic body radiotherapy, and the study then linked these repertoires to distant failure. A total of roughly 38 blood samples from 19 patients were sequenced, with one sample obtained before and one obtained after SBRT for each patient.

What the research found in general, with its limitations: After SBRT, the count of unique TCR clones dropped from a median of roughly 9,700 beforehand to several thousand afterward (Wilcoxon paired P=0.011). Tumor specificity of expanded TCR clones was not determined. Limitations of the study included a small cohort and short follow-up, and the study findings need independent validation. No adjustment for multiple comparisons was applied to any of the reported P values. TRBV and TRBJ usage frequencies reportedly varied with metastasis status, involving two V genes at baseline and some ten V and two J genes after SBRT. Post-SBRT Shannon entropy and its change from baseline were lower in patients who developed distant metastases; baseline Shannon entropy was not associated with metastases.

No patient had a history of other malignancies or prior chemotherapy or radiotherapy, and all had node-negative disease on CT and PET/CT. At each of two time points, six milliliters of peripheral venous blood were collected into EDTA tubes. PBMCs were isolated by Ficoll-Paque Plus density-gradient centrifugation. Right after collection, samples were kept at -80 degrees C until analysis. In this chain, TRBV6-1 is recombined with TRBJ1-2; no D gene call is confident. The sample consisted of PBMCs, taken before or after stereotactic body radiation therapy (not recorded which). The source is a donor aged 50 or older with non-small cell lung cancer. The CDR3 amino acid sequence is: CASRPYNYGYTF. The sequenced DNA: TGTGCCAGCAGACCTTATAACTATGGCTACACCTTC.